The 12 T cell receptor beta chains presented below share a single source sample, sequenced in a study of Graves' ophthalmopathy and Graves' hyperthyroidism. The sequenced template was RNA, covering the TCR beta CDR3 region. Second-round multiplex PCR came after a first-round RT-PCR that employed HTBI primers. Each CDR3 protein is one row after TCRdb ran MiXCR on the multiplex PCR reads. The sample contains a few hundred thousand distinct CDR3 sequences, about two fifths of which appear only once. The specimen sequenced was peripheral blood or thyroid tissue (not recorded which). The receptors here all came from an adult man with Graves' hyperthyroidism.

V is TRBV29-1 and J is TRBJ1-2; 8 bases fit TRBD1. This CDR3 comprises 13 residues. V trimming: 4 bases; J trimming: 11 bases; junction bases outside the gene matches: 12. Germline-derived CDR1 and CDR2 are SQVTM and ANQGSEA. DNA for the CDR3: TGCAGCGTTGGCGGACAGGGCCCCGGTGGGTACACCTTC. It yields the protein CSVGGQGPGGYTF.

This sequence joins TRBV6-1 and TRBJ1-3, with D unresolved. CDR3 length equals 16 residues. Between the trimmed V and J ends, which lost 4 bases and 4 bases, there was a span of 17 bases. The germline CDR1 and CDR2 sequences are MNHNS and SASEGT. CDR3 amino acids: CASSAHGLNLGNTIYF. CDR3 nucleotide sequence: TGTGCCAGCAGTGCTCATGGACTAAATCTAGGAAACACCATATATTTT.

Comment on this clonotype: Lacking the conserved final phenylalanine or tryptophan, this CDR3 likely reflects a read error. No DNA is shown, since the ends of the CDR3 on it are uncertain; the CDR3 is the one TCRdb lists. This rearrangement joins TRBV6-5 to TRBJ1-1. The germline V gene has CDR1 MNHEY and CDR2 SVGAGI. The CDR3 is 9 residues long, ends included. The CDR3 reads CASSSAGWV.

This clonotype was counted between two and nine times. J is TRBJ2-2 and V is TRBV24-1; 9 nucleotides agree with TRBD1. CDR3 size: 15 residues. Losses at the gene ends were 10 bases for V and 1 base for J; bases not matched to a gene: 6. Germline lookup yields CDR1 KGHDR and CDR2 SFDVKD. This CDR3 is CATAGQGKNTGELFF. The CDR3 DNA follows: TGTGCCACTGCGGGACAGGGAAAGAACACCGGGGAGCTGTTTTTT.

This clonotype was seen repeatedly, ten times or more. This chain connects TRBV29-1 to TRBJ2-5; D not resolved. Looked up from germline, CDR1 is SQVTM and CDR2 is ANQGSEA. Trimming stripped 1 base from V and 3 bases from J, with 6 bases between. The CDR3 totals 12 residues. The CDR3 spells CSVEAQEETQYF. CDR3 in DNA: TGCAGCGTTGAAGCCCAGGAAGAGACCCAGTACTTC. The whole variable domain, remainder taken from reference TRBV29-1 and TRBJ2-5, is SAVISQKPSRDICQRGTSLTIQCQVDSQVTMMFWYRQQPGQSLTLIATANQGSEATYESGFVIDKFPISRPNLTFSTLTVSNMSPEDSSIYLCSVEAQEETQYFGPGTRLLVL.

The chain links TRBV2 to TRBJ2-7, with a weak D call TRBD1 (6 bases). The DNA end lines up better with TRBJ2-1; the J call may be wrong. The CDR3 sequence is 12 residues long. CDR1 is SNHLY and CDR2 is FYNNEI in the germline V gene. CDR3: CASSLVDRRQFF. CDR3 in DNA: TGTGCCAGCAGCTTAGTAGACAGGCGACAGTTCTTC.

This clonotype appeared a single time. V and J are TRBV3-1 and TRBJ2-7; 9 bases agree with TRBD1. This CDR3 is 14 amino acids long. Germline CDR1 is LGHDT and CDR2 is YNNKEL (reference sequence). With V trimmed by 4 bases and J by 7 bases, 8 bases remained unmatched. The CDR3 sequence: CASSPQGQGREQYF. The CDR3 DNA sequence: TGTGCCAGCAGCCCTCAGGGACAGGGCCGGGAGCAGTACTTC.

This clonotype was observed at least ten times. The chain recombines TRBV6-1 with TRBJ1-2; 7 positions match TRBD1. Germline values: CDR1 MNHNS, CDR2 SASEGT. The CDR3 loop spans 15 amino acids. Unmatched junction bases numbered 11, after V lost 2 bases and J lost 8 bases. CDR3 nucleotides: TGTGCCAGCAGTGAATCCCAGGCAGGGGGTTCAGGCTACACCTTC. Its translation: CASSESQAGGSGYTF.

This chain connects TRBV29-1 to TRBJ2-5; possible D gene TRBD1, 6 bases. Germline V gene data show CDR1 as SQVTM and CDR2 as ANQGSEA. The CDR3 has 14 amino acids. V lost 7 bases to trimming and J lost 1 base, with 16 bases between them. CDR3 loop: CSGQSDRSQETQYF. Written as DNA, the CDR3 is TGCAGCGGCCAGTCTGACAGGAGCCAAGAGACCCAGTACTTC.

Of note for this clonotype: A much larger clone differs from this one at a single base, so this may be a read error. Here the CDR3 omits its conserved ending phenylalanine or tryptophan, so a read error is the likely source. The chain is built from TRBV29-1 and TRBJ2-7; 9 nucleotides line up with TRBD1. Germline CDR1 reads SQVTM; CDR2 reads ANQGSEA. CDR3 length: 14 amino acids. The V segment lost 2 bases and the J segment 3 bases; nucleotides outside the gene matches: 5. The CDR3 sequence: CSVEHGGQGYEQYL. In nucleotides, the CDR3 is TGCAGCGTTGAACATGGGGGACAGGGCTACGAGCAGTACCTC.

At least ten counts were recorded for this clonotype. This chain joins TRBV7-8 and TRBJ1-2; no clear D gene. The V end lost 1 base, the J end lost 3 bases, and 6 bases lay between the germline ends. The germline gives CDR1 SGHVS, CDR2 FQNEAQ. This CDR3 contains 13 residues. The CDR3 protein is CASSLGVDYGYTF. CDR3 sequence (DNA): TGTGCCAGCAGCTTAGGCGTTGACTATGGCTACACCTTC.

The chain is built from TRBV6-1 and TRBJ1-2, with 7 bases identical to TRBD1. The CDR3 sequence is 13 residues long. Trimming took 7 bases from V and 6 from J; bases not matched to a gene: 8. CDR1 MNHNS and CDR2 SASEGT come from the germline V gene. The CDR3 loop is CASTRSDRNGYTF. In DNA, the CDR3 is TGTGCCAGCACTCGGTCGGACAGGAATGGCTACACCTTC.